The clone carrying this TCR beta chain has a handful of counts. Its specificity is not known. This specimen comes from a study of T cells in Graves' hyperthyroidism and ophthalmopathy. In the study overall: Before any treatment, at initial diagnosis, peripheral blood was collected.

Study results and limitations: Ophthalmopathy stood apart from stable hyperthyroidism in a 13 V-J model.

CDR3 length equals 15 residues. Trimming took off 6 bases at V and 0 bases at J, with 14 bases between the two ends. Germline CDR1 and CDR2: SQVTM and ANQGSEA. Amplified TCR beta CDR3 regions came from RNA transcripts. A set of HTBI primers served as the primers for a first-round RT-PCR of the TCR CDR3. TCRdb processed the multiplex PCR reads anew with MiXCR; each CDR3 protein has one entry. The data show approximately 600,000 distinct CDR3 sequences, with under 25% seen just once and 34% held by the top ten. The study left out patients who had uncontrolled infection, other autoimmune disease, pregnancy or lactation.

The gene calls are TRBV29-1 and TRBJ1-4, with D possibly being TRBD1 (5 bases). The specimen was blood. This TCR came from a man aged 25-40 years with Graves' ophthalmopathy. This chain's CDR3 is CSVGLRGTTNEKLFF. DNA of the CDR3: TGCAGCGTCGGCTTAAGGGGCACAACTAATGAAAAACTGTTTTTT.